The table lists the clone carrying this T cell receptor beta chain with a count of one. The antigen is not known. The protocol was immunoSEQ multiplex PCR, while the TCRdb copy is restricted to in-frame clones and leaves out a portion. There are tens of thousands of clones in the sample; less than 95% occur only once, and about 0.22% lies in the top ten. The data derive from a study of graft-versus-host responses after intestinal transplantation. Looking at the study overall: Anti-thymocyte globulin induction was given to all recipients, followed by tacrolimus and steroids for 2 to 3 years. Study-wide findings and caveats: Early post-transplant HvG declines showed an association with peak circulating GvH clone levels. Allografts of patients with graft-donor T cell macrochimerism showed high graft-versus-host to host-versus-graft clone ratios. Some GvH clones appeared in ileal mucosa or blood before recipient bone marrow.

Losses at the gene ends were 4 bases for V and 7 bases for J; bases not matched to a gene: 7. The CDR3 totals 15 residues. The germline V gene has CDR1 MNHNS and CDR2 SASEGT. The TCR was taken from a human donor who was the organ donor for an intestinal transplant. This chain links TRBV6-1 with TRBJ2-7; 13 bases line up with TRBD2. The specimen comprised unstimulated CD4+ T cells sorted from spleen or lymph node cells, sampled before transplant. The CDR3 reads CASSAGTSGVREQYF. For the CDR3, the DNA is TGTGCCAGCAGTGCCGGGACTAGCGGGGTTCGGGAGCAGTACTTC.